The sequence of this TCR beta chain was determined in a study of Ad26.COV2.S vaccination and SARS-CoV-2 variants. Comments on this clone: The antigen is undetermined. Other DNA variants within this sample encode the same CDR3.

This table comes from immunoSEQ multiplex PCR, and its TCRdb copy is limited to in-frame clones, with some not included. Of about 440,000 clones in the sample, roughly 91% are singletons; the top ten hold approximately 4.3%. The trim removed 5 bases at V and 2 bases at J, leaving 3 bases unmatched. The CDR3 length is 13 residues. Germline V lookup: CDR1 MNHEY, CDR2 SMNVEV (reference sequence). Study-level findings and limits: Marked by substantial breadth, spike-specific CD8+ and CD4+ T cell responses were reportedly seen after vaccination. It was vaccine recipients, not placebo recipients, who had the higher spike-specific TCR breadth.

Treatment in this sample: around 19 received Ad26.COV2.S at low or high dose, single or two shots; about 5 received placebo; per-sample allocation not given. All samples were drawn on day 63, counting from the first vaccine or placebo injection. Recruitment in Boston yielded a donor of adult age, 18-55 years. Wuhan-strain SARS-CoV-2 spike was expressed by the Ad26 vector that made up the vaccine. The sequences come from peripheral blood, collected in a trial of Ad26.COV2.S vaccine versus placebo. The TCR was taken from a person between 18 and 65 years old who received the Ad26.COV2.S COVID-19 vaccine or a placebo. The chain links TRBV27 to TRBJ2-7, with 7 bases aligning to TRBD2. CDR3 nucleotide sequence: TGTGCCAGCAGTCTCGGACTAGCCTACGAGCAGTACTTC. Protein sequence: CASSLGLAYEQYF.